This T cell receptor (beta chain) was documented in a study of CXCR3-negative and CXCR3-positive naive CD8 T cells. A word on this clonotype: The antigen is not known.

This CDR3 is built from 13 residues. Through 5' RACE with UMI labels, the TRB cDNA libraries were prepared. TCRdb re-called the 5' RACE reads and shows each CDR3 protein once, DNA omitted. The table lists about 130,000 distinct CDR3 sequences. Study findings and constraints: Memory CD8+ cells showed much lower diversity, while both naive subsets displayed comparably high diversity. Naive cells positive for CXCR3 carried more hydrophobic TRB CDR3s than CXCR3-negative ones.

V usage is TRBV12-3 or TRBV12-4 and J usage is TRBJ2-7; TCRdb's assignment of TRBD1 cannot be checked, as there is no DNA. Input material: naive CXCR3+ CD8+ T cells from blood. The subset: CD45RO-CCR7+CD27+CD95- naive CD8+ T cells expressing CXCR3 (TNR3+). This TCR came from a human donor in good health. Some clones in this sample may be carry-over from other donors' samples. The CDR3 here is CASRPTGYYEQYF.